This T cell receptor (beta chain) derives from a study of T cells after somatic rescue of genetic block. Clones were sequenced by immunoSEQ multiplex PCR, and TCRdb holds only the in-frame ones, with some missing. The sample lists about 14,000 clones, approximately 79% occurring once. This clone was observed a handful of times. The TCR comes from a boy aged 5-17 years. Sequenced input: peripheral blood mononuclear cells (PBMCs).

The CDR3 protein is CAISQTGGALYEQYF. The CDR3 bases are TGTGCCATCAGTCAGACAGGGGGCGCACTTTACGAGCAGTACTTC. The J gene is TRBJ2-7, the V gene TRBV10-3; 10 bases fit TRBD1. Germline trimming cut 5 bases from V and 4 bases from J; bases unmatched to any gene: 8. The germline V gene has CDR1 ENHRY and CDR2 SYGVKD. The CDR3 runs to 15 residues.